Sequencing of this T cell receptor beta chain was carried out in a study of early T cells in non-severe SARS-CoV-2 infection (dated by TCRdb to the early 2020s). For context, the study as a whole: Because TCR sequencing was done on bulk RNA from unsorted whole blood, the alpha and beta chains could not be paired. General conclusions and limits of the study: Matching against VDJdb was skewed toward anti-spike CD8 responses, likely underestimated virus-specific expansions, and missed private and CD4 specificities.

Set within a cohort of healthcare workers in London, UK, this nested case-control study involved weekly PCR testing of nasopharyngeal swabs along with blood sampling. Between 23 and 31 March 2020, the week of the UK lockdown, healthcare workers were enrolled and then followed up weekly for as long as 16 weeks. In regard to this clonotype: This receptor's antigen is unknown. No much larger clone exists at a distance of one base, and base qualities are not known.

The library was obtained by 5' RACE. These reads were obtained on a NextSeq 500. The TCR library protocol attached unique molecular identifiers to individual cDNA molecules to correct for sequencing error and PCR bias. Both TCR alpha and beta chains were sequenced, and tight co-correlation was observed between alpha and beta sequence abundances in each sample. The study's processing was this. Decombinator V4 was used to annotate TCR sequences for V gene, J gene and CDR3. Expanded TCRs were defined as changing significantly between any two time points under a Poisson model with p below 0.0001. Abundances of TCRs were expressed as counts per million after normalisation to the total number of TCRs sequenced in each sample. A search of VDJdb, accessed on 1 November 2021, was run for TCRs annotated to CMV, EBV and SARS-CoV-2, with TCRs annotated for multiple antigens excluded. TCRdb ran its own pipeline on the public reads, namely fastp trimming at Q25 and MiXCR clone calling, and kept in-frame beta chains. Here each entry gathers all rows of one CDR3 protein and keeps the most common genes and DNA. TCRdb assigned the V and J calls; the authors' analysis was not used. The sample records tens of thousands of distinct CDR3 sequences, around 12% of which are singletons. Roughly 4.5% of the sample is in the top ten clones.

The sequenced sample consisted of whole blood. This TCR was sampled from an adult who was a healthcare worker with PCR-confirmed SARS-CoV-2 infection or an uninfected control (not recorded which).

CDR3 reads: CASAPADEKLFF. The DNA is TGTGCCAGCGCCCCCGCCGATGAAAAACTGTTTTTT. Rearrangement joined TRBV6-6 to TRBJ1-4; the D segment cannot be called with confidence. V is pared back by 8 bases and J by 6 bases, with 10 bases lying between the germline termini. Sequences MNHNY (CDR1) and SVGAGI (CDR2) are obtained from the germline V gene (reference sequence). Including the terminal cysteine and phenylalanine, the CDR3 comprises 12 residues. The entry retains the CDR3 DNA only, 36 bases that are in frame from base 1.